Only a few counts were recorded for the clone carrying this TCR beta chain. This sample is part of a study of identical twins. Unmatched junction bases numbered 12, after V lost 0 bases and J lost 4 bases. Germline V gives CDR1 MNHEY, CDR2 SVGAGI. The CDR3 length is 18 residues. TCRdb reprocessed the 5' RACE reads with MiXCR, giving one entry per CDR3 protein. Of fewer than 250,000 distinct CDR3 sequences in the sample, 15% to 20% were seen once. This same sample was also part of a study on T cells expressing NK-cell markers.

The origin of this receptor is a woman under 30 in good health. The chain links TRBV6-5 to TRBJ2-1, with 7 bases matching TRBD2. The sample comprised CD8+ T cells sorted from blood. CDR3 amino acids: CASSYSISLGGGYNEQFF. The CDR3 DNA follows: TGTGCCAGCAGTTACTCGATCTCTCTGGGGGGGGGATACAATGAGCAGTTCTTC.